One and the same sample provided the 14 T cell receptor beta chains below, sequenced in a study of blood T cell repertoires in COVID-19. Sequencing was performed with immunoSEQ multiplex PCR; in TCRdb, only in-frame clones are kept and a portion is missing. This repertoire shows fewer than 500,000 clones, over 75% found once; its top ten account for around 0.97%. The specimen sequenced was PBMCs or T cells enriched from blood (not recorded which). The receptors originated from a woman in her twenties or thirties with acute COVID-19.

The rearrangement links TRBV4-2 to TRBJ1-1; TRBD1 matches at 8 bases. J lost 4 bases, V lost 4 bases, and 5 bases had no gene match. The CDR3 is 14 residues long. Germline V gene lookup returns CDR1 LGHNA and CDR2 YNFKEQ. The CDR3 loop is CASSRGQGATEAFF. The CDR3 region has the DNA TGTGCCAGCAGCCGAGGACAGGGCGCCACTGAAGCTTTCTTT.

V gene TRBV24-1 combines with J gene TRBJ2-7; TRBD2 is a possible D gene (6 bases). Between the trimmed V and J ends, which lost 5 bases and 0 bases, there was a span of 10 bases. Per the germline V gene, CDR1 is KGHDR and CDR2 is SFDVKD. The CDR3 loop spans 14 amino acids. This CDR3 is CATSAGGSSYEQYF. CDR3 DNA sequence: TGTGCCACCAGTGCCGGGGGAAGCTCCTACGAGCAGTACTTC.

The V and J genes are TRBV3-1 (or the pseudogene TRBV3-2) and TRBJ2-7, with D perhaps matching TRBD2 (7 bases). This CDR3 has 14 residues. The V end was cut by 2 bases, the J end by 3 bases, with 11 bases between. Germline V gene data show CDR1 as LGHDT and CDR2 as YNNKEL (reference sequence). The CDR3 sequence: CASSQRGANYEQYF. The CDR3 coding sequence is TGTGCCAGCAGCCAACGGGGGGCAAACTACGAGCAGTACTTC.

This rearrangement joins TRBV6-1 to TRBJ2-6; tentative D call: TRBD1 (5 bases). Trimming took off 4 bases at V and 0 bases at J, with 19 bases between the two ends. The CDR3 spans 19 residues. CDR1 is MNHNS, CDR2 SASEGT, per germline. CDR3 residues: CASSAARTGIISGANVLTF. In DNA form, the CDR3 reads TGTGCCAGCAGTGCAGCACGAACAGGAATCATCTCTGGGGCCAACGTCCTGACTTTC.

The V and J genes are TRBV30 and TRBJ1-1; D ambiguous. Per the germline V gene, CDR1 is GTSNPN and CDR2 is SVGIG (reference sequence). V shed 0 bases and J shed 4 bases, with 9 bases lying between them. There are 13 residues in the CDR3. DNA for the CDR3: TGTGCCTGGAGTGTCAGTCCACCCACTGAAGCTTTCTTT. It translates to CAWSVSPPTEAFF.

A word on this clone: Different DNA sequences within this sample yield the same CDR3. V usage is TRBV3-1 (or the pseudogene TRBV3-2) and J usage is TRBJ1-2; D gene unclear. Germline lookup yields CDR1 LGHDT and CDR2 YNNKEL (reference sequence). The V and J ends lost 0 bases and 4 bases respectively, with 3 bases between them. CDR3 length: 12 residues. CDR3 sequence (DNA): TGTGCCAGCAGCCAAGACCTCTATGGCTACACCTTC. This encodes CASSQDLYGYTF.

This clone was found a few times. The J gene is TRBJ2-1, the V gene TRBV9; TRBD2 matches at 7 bases. V gave up 2 bases and J gave up 2 bases; unmatched junction bases: 4. The germline gives CDR1 SGDLS, CDR2 YYNGEE. This CDR3 is 15 amino acids long. CDR3 sequence (DNA): TGTGCCAGCAGCGTGTGGGGGACTACCTACAATGAGCAGTTCTTC. Its translation: CASSVWGTTYNEQFF.

This clone was observed a handful of times. The chain combines TRBV12-5 with TRBJ1-1, with unresolved D. This CDR3 spans 13 amino acids. V lost 2 bases, J lost 6 bases, and 10 bases lay in between. Germline loops: CDR1 LGHNT, CDR2 FRNRAP. CDR3: CASGLSGWSEAFF. The DNA for the CDR3 is TGTGCTAGTGGTTTGTCAGGTTGGTCTGAAGCTTTCTTT.

The gene calls are TRBV5-1 and TRBJ2-7; TRBD2 aligns across 8 bases. CDR3 length equals 15 residues. CDR1 and CDR2 from the germline V gene are SGHRS and YFSETQ. The V and J ends lost 2 bases and 6 bases, in that order; junction bases with no gene match: 10. The CDR3 protein is CASSFSAGGSREQYF. The DNA of the CDR3 is TGCGCCAGCAGCTTTTCCGCGGGGGGTAGCCGCGAGCAGTACTTC.

V is TRBV2 and J is TRBJ2-2; D is possibly TRBD2 (6 bases). The ends were cut back, 7 bases at V and 8 bases at J, with 11 bases in the middle. The germline V gene encodes CDR1 SNHLY and CDR2 FYNNEI. The CDR3 spans 12 residues. CDR3 nucleotide sequence: TGTGCCAGCACGGGGGAAGTAGGGGAGCTGTTTTTT. Amino acids: CASTGEVGELFF.

This chain joins TRBV7-9 and TRBJ1-1; D is ambiguous. The germline V gene encodes CDR1 SEHNR and CDR2 FQNEAQ (reference sequence). This CDR3 spans 13 amino acids. With 0 bases removed from V and 7 bases from J, the gap between germline ends came to 9 bases. CDR3 DNA: TGTGCCAGCAGCTTAGCGGGGAGTTATGAAGCTTTCTTT. Encoded protein: CASSLAGSYEAFF.

The V and J genes are TRBV30 and TRBJ1-6, with D hard to call. Per germline, CDR1 GTSNPN and CDR2 SVGIG (reference sequence). The V end lost 1 base, the J end lost 0 bases, and 7 bases lay between the germline ends. The CDR3 extends over 15 amino acids. CDR3 coding DNA: TGTGCCTGGAGTGCCTCTAGCTCCTATAATTCACCCCTCCACTTT. This translates into CAWSASSSYNSPLHF.

The chain links TRBV7-2 to TRBJ2-7; D possibly corresponds to TRBD2 (6 bases). V gave up 5 bases and J gave up 6 bases, with 20 bases separating them. The CDR3 loop spans 15 amino acids. Germline assignment: CDR1 SGHTA and CDR2 FQGNSA. DNA of the CDR3: TGTGCCAGCAGCCGCTTCGCGGGAATTGATGGCGAGCAGTACTTC. Translation: CASSRFAGIDGEQYF.

The chain employs TRBV2 and TRBJ1-4; D perhaps matches TRBD1 (5 bases). Germline CDR1 reads SNHLY; CDR2 reads FYNNEI. Trimming removed 7 bases from V and 4 bases from J, with 13 bases in between. The CDR3 is made up of 14 amino acids. The CDR3 DNA reads TGTGCCAGCAATCCGAGCAGGGTTAATGAAAAACTGTTTTTT. Its protein is CASNPSRVNEKLFF. Using reference TRBV2 and TRBJ1-4 for the parts outside the CDR3, the full variable domain is EPEVTQTPSHQVTQMGQEVILRCVPISNHLYFYWYRQILGQKVEFLVSFYNNEISEKSEIFDDQFSVERPDGSNFTLKIRSTKLEDSAMYFCASNPSRVNEKLFFGSGTQLSVL.